Listed below are T cell receptor beta chains from one sample, sequenced in a study of OX40 agonist ivuxolimab in advanced cancers. Method: immunoSEQ multiplex PCR; TCRdb's copy keeps in-frame clones and lacks some. Seen here are 85,000 to 100,000 clones, roughly 90% observed once, and the top ten hold roughly 0.77%. Sequences were derived from CD4+ or CD8+ T cells sorted from blood, sampled in a trial of the OX40 agonist ivuxolimab. Every receptor here comes from an adult with an advanced solid tumor such as melanoma, head and neck, liver or kidney cancer. CDR3s include the opening cysteine and the closing phenylalanine or tryptophan. The order of the fields is CDR3 DNA, CDR3 protein, clone size, J gene, D gene, V gene. The D gene is left open where the match is weak. Some rows have no size entry. The others give once, few or many, or a class for an expanded clone.

CDR3 DNA: TGTGCCAGCAGTTTCCTGACAGGGAACGAGCAGTACTTC
CDR3 protein: CASSFLTGNEQYF
clone size: -
J gene: TRBJ2-7
D gene: TRBD1
V gene: TRBV6-5

CDR3 DNA: TGTGCCAGCGGCGGTGGCTACACCTTC
CDR3 protein: CASGGGYTF
clone size: -
J gene: TRBJ1-2
D gene: -
V gene: TRBV28

CDR3 DNA: TGTGCCAGCAGTGAAGGGTTCTATGGCTACACCTTC
CDR3 protein: CASSEGFYGYTF
clone size: -
J gene: TRBJ1-2
D gene: -
V gene: TRBV6-1

CDR3 DNA: TGTGCCAGCAGCTTAGGCGGGGCCCAAGAGACCCAGTACTTC
CDR3 protein: CASSLGGAQETQYF
clone size: -
J gene: TRBJ2-5
D gene: -
V gene: TRBV7-2

CDR3 DNA: TGTGCCAGCAGCCCCTCCTTCAGGGAGACCCAGTACTTC
CDR3 protein: CASSPSFRETQYF
clone size: -
J gene: TRBJ2-5
D gene: -
V gene: TRBV7-3

CDR3 DNA: TGTGCCAGTAGCAAATCCGGGACAAGATACGAGCAGTACTTC
CDR3 protein: CASSKSGTRYEQYF
clone size: -
J gene: TRBJ2-7
D gene: -
V gene: TRBV19

CDR3 DNA: TGTGCCAGTAGCCAGGGAGATACGCAGTATTTT
CDR3 protein: CASSQGDTQYF
clone size: -
J gene: TRBJ2-3
D gene: -
V gene: TRBV19

CDR3 DNA: TGTGCCAGCTCACCACAAGGGGGCTCTGGAAACACCATATATTTT
CDR3 protein: CASSPQGGSGNTIYF
clone size: once
J gene: TRBJ1-3
D gene: -
V gene: TRBV18

CDR3 DNA: TGTGCCAGCAGTCAGGACTCAGCGCGCGATGAGCAGTTCTTC
CDR3 protein: CASSQDSARDEQFF
clone size: -
J gene: TRBJ2-1
D gene: -
V gene: TRBV2

CDR3 DNA: TGTGCCAGCAGCTTAGCTTGGACCGCTTATAATTCACCCCTCCACTTT
CDR3 protein: CASSLAWTAYNSPLHF
clone size: -
J gene: TRBJ1-6
D gene: -
V gene: TRBV7-2

CDR3 DNA: TGTGCCAGTAGTATCCAAAATGCGAACACCGGGGAGCTGTTTTTT
CDR3 protein: CASSIQNANTGELFF
clone size: -
J gene: TRBJ2-2
D gene: -
V gene: TRBV19

CDR3 DNA: TGTGCCAGTAGTATTCAAGGTGGTAGATCCTACGAGCAGTACTTC
CDR3 protein: CASSIQGGRSYEQYF
clone size: -
J gene: TRBJ2-7
D gene: -
V gene: TRBV19

CDR3 DNA: TGTGCCTGCCGGGACGGGAGCTCCTACGAGCAGTACTTC
CDR3 protein: CACRDGSSYEQYF
clone size: -
J gene: TRBJ2-7
D gene: -
V gene: TRBV6-5

CDR3 DNA: TGCAGCGTTGAAGGTCTTCCTCAGGGGAACACTGAAGCTTTCTTT
CDR3 protein: CSVEGLPQGNTEAFF
clone size: -
J gene: TRBJ1-1
D gene: -
V gene: TRBV29-1

CDR3 DNA: TGTGCCAGCTCACGTGCCGGGACAGGGAACTACAATGAGCAGTTCTTC
CDR3 protein: CASSRAGTGNYNEQFF
clone size: -
J gene: TRBJ2-1
D gene: TRBD1
V gene: TRBV18

CDR3 DNA: TGTGCCACCAGCAACCTTGAGGGGGAGCTGTTTTTT
CDR3 protein: CATSNLEGELFF
clone size: -
J gene: TRBJ2-2
D gene: -
V gene: TRBV15

CDR3 DNA: TGTGCCACCAGCAGAGGGGCAGGGCGGGACACTGAAGCTTTCTTT
CDR3 protein: CATSRGAGRDTEAFF
clone size: -
J gene: TRBJ1-1
D gene: -
V gene: TRBV15